This TCR beta chain was recorded in a study of blood T cell repertoires in COVID-19. About the research overall: Some COVID-19 samples were acute and others convalescent; all came from the United States, Italy and Spain.

The CDR3 extends over 15 amino acids. CDR1 is SGHAT, CDR2 FQNNGV, per germline. V was shortened by 1 base and J by 5 bases, with 12 bases between the two germline ends. Original analysis: Reference gene primer amplification in the assay estimated nucleated cell counts. The protocol was immunoSEQ multiplex PCR, while the TCRdb copy is restricted to in-frame clones and leaves out a portion. The V and J calls and clone size are taken from that table; D and trimming were inferred from the DNA. The repertoire holds roughly 70,000 clones, with 89% as singletons. This clone was detected only once. Sequenced: peripheral blood. The source of this sequence is a woman aged 45-60 years with active COVID-19. The chain is built from TRBV11-2 and TRBJ2-1; possibly TRBD2 for D (6 bases). The CDR3, as DNA: TGTGCCAGCAGCTTAGGGGCGGGACCCAACAATGAGCAGTTCTTC. This encodes CASSLGAGPNNEQFF.